These 23 T cell receptor beta chains share one sample of origin, sequenced in a study of CD8 T cells in Susac syndrome. RNA was extracted with the RNeasy kit, and a quantity of 0.5 to 1 ug was reverse transcribed using random hexamers. TCRdb called the immunoSEQ multiplex PCR reads again in MiXCR, with one record for every CDR3 protein. The sample includes around 80,000 distinct CDR3 sequences, less than 95% seen only once; the top ten take about 0.5%. Material for sequencing was CD8+ T cells from PBMCs. The receptors derive from a human donor with Susac syndrome.

The chain uses TRBV18 and TRBJ2-7; 10 bases are shared with TRBD1. This CDR3 has 16 amino acids. Germline trimming cut 3 bases from V and 4 bases from J; bases unmatched to any gene: 9. The germline V gene encodes CDR1 KGHSH and CDR2 LQKENI. This CDR3 reads CASSPPPTGGRYEQYF. The CDR3 nucleotides are TGTGCCAGCTCACCCCCTCCGACAGGGGGCCGTTACGAGCAGTACTTC.

This sequence joins TRBV6-2 or TRBV6-3 and TRBJ2-2; the D is unclear. This CDR3 is built from 13 residues. Between the trimmed V and J ends, which lost 0 bases and 7 bases, there was a span of 6 bases. Germline V gene lookup returns CDR1 MNHEY and CDR2 SVGEGT. CDR3 bases: TGTGCCAGCAGTTACTCGACTGTCGGGGAGCTGTTTTTT. Encoded protein: CASSYSTVGELFF.

The rearrangement links TRBV12-3 or TRBV12-4 to TRBJ2-7; 10 bases align to TRBD2. The V and J ends lost 3 bases and 4 bases, in that order; junction bases with no gene match: 3. The CDR3 contains 14 residues. CDR3 in amino acids: CASSFALAGYEQYF. CDR3 sequence (DNA): TGTGCCAGCAGTTTCGCACTAGCGGGGTACGAGCAGTACTTC.

The chain uses TRBV6-5 and TRBJ1-5; no firm D call. V lost 2 bases to trimming and J lost 3 bases, with 5 bases between them. Germline CDR1 MNHEY, CDR2 SVGAGI. The CDR3 runs 13 residues. In DNA, the CDR3 is TGTGCCAGCAGTTACAAGTTCAATCAGCCCCAGCATTTT. Its translation is CASSYKFNQPQHF.

The chain has TRBV4-1 and TRBJ2-7; unclear D gene. V was pared by 3 bases and J by 6 bases, with 6 bases between. The CDR3 is made up of 11 amino acids. The germline V gene encodes CDR1 MGHRA and CDR2 YSYEKL. The CDR3 DNA reads as TGCGCCAGCAGCCACGGTGTCGAGCAGTACTTC. This sequence encodes CASSHGVEQYF.

The rearrangement joins TRBV7-9 to TRBJ2-7; 8 bases are shared with TRBD2. Germline lookup yields CDR1 SEHNR and CDR2 FQNEAQ (reference sequence). The CDR3 sequence is 13 residues long. Trimming removed 7 bases from V and 2 bases from J; junction bases left unmatched: 4. The CDR3 DNA reads TGTGCCAGCACCGGACTAGCACCCTACGAGCAGTACTTC. Protein: CASTGLAPYEQYF. Full variable domain (remainder filled in from reference TRBV7-9 and TRBJ2-7): DTGVSQNPRHKITKRGQNVTFRCDPISEHNRLYWYRQTLGQGPEFLTYFQNEAQLEKSRLLSDRFSAERPKGSFSTLEIQRTEQGDSAMYLCASTGLAPYEQYFGPGTRLTVT.

Of note for this clonotype: The junction departs from the called germline gene at one end, perhaps through a read error. The chain uses TRBV5-1 and TRBJ2-7, with a possible D match to TRBD1 (6 bases). The CDR3 is made up of 11 amino acids. Germline V gene sequence: CDR1 SGHRS, CDR2 YFSETQ. The CDR3 sequence is CASSLGGEQYF. In nucleotides, the CDR3 is TGTGCCAGCAGCTTAGGGGGCGAGCAGTACTTC.

The chain carries TRBV20-1 and TRBJ2-5; perhaps TRBD1 as D (6 bases). The V gene lost 0 bases and the J gene lost 9 bases, with 14 bases spanning the gap. Germline-derived CDR1 and CDR2 are DFQATT and SNEGSKA (reference sequence). This CDR3 spans 13 amino acids. The CDR3 DNA reads TGCAGTGCTAGAGAAGCAGGGGCAAGGTCCCAGTACTTC. It codes for CSAREAGARSQYF.

The chain has TRBV4-1 and TRBJ1-5; D possibly corresponds to TRBD1 (6 bases). V shed 4 bases and J shed 0 bases, with 19 bases lying between them. CDR1 and CDR2 from the germline V gene are MGHRA and YSYEKL. CDR3 length: 18 residues. Here the CDR3 reads CASSLVPGAKYSNQPQHF. DNA for the CDR3: TGCGCCAGCAGCCTCGTCCCGGGGGCCAAATATAGCAATCAGCCCCAGCATTTT.

The J gene is TRBJ2-1, the V gene TRBV3-1; D remains unclear. CDR1 and CDR2 (germline): LGHDT, YNNKEL (reference sequence). V dropped 0 bases and J dropped 1 base, with 10 bases sitting between them. This CDR3 is built from 16 residues. CDR3 nucleotide sequence: TGTGCCAGCAGCCAAGATGCGTGGGATTCCTACAATGAGCAGTTCTTC. Protein product: CASSQDAWDSYNEQFF.

This chain uses TRBV7-2 with TRBJ2-7; tentatively, D is TRBD2 (6 bases). In germline, CDR1 is SGHTA, CDR2 FQGNSA. This CDR3 is built from 13 residues. V lost 5 bases, J lost 4 bases, and 12 bases lay in between. The CDR3 DNA sequence: TGTGCCAGCAGCCCGGGACTCAATTACGAGCAGTACTTC. Translation gives CASSPGLNYEQYF.

The chain joins TRBV20-1 to TRBJ2-7; possibly TRBD1 for D (6 bases). In germline, CDR1 is DFQATT, CDR2 SNEGSKA (reference sequence). The CDR3 spans 15 residues. V was shortened by 3 bases and J by 2 bases, with 17 bases between the two germline ends. CDR3 region: CSASVFRTAPYEQYF. CDR3 nucleotides: TGCAGTGCTAGTGTATTCCGGACAGCACCCTACGAGCAGTACTTC.

J is TRBJ1-1 and V is TRBV7-9; D gene unclear. The length of the CDR3 is 13 residues. The germline V gene encodes CDR1 SEHNR and CDR2 FQNEAQ (reference sequence). V lost 2 bases and J 1 base, leaving 5 bases between the germline ends. The CDR3 region is CASSLYGNTEAFF. The CDR3 DNA follows: TGTGCCAGCAGCTTATATGGGAACACTGAAGCTTTCTTT. The whole variable domain, filled in from reference TRBV7-9 and TRBJ1-1, reads DTGVSQNPRHKITKRGQNVTFRCDPISEHNRLYWYRQTLGQGPEFLTYFQNEAQLEKSRLLSDRFSAERPKGSFSTLEIQRTEQGDSAMYLCASSLYGNTEAFFGQGTRLTVV.

The chain recombines TRBV18 with TRBJ2-1; weak D call: TRBD1 (7 bases). The CDR3 totals 15 residues. From germline, CDR1 is KGHSH and CDR2 LQKENI. V lost 3 bases to trimming and J lost 4 bases, with 13 bases between them. In DNA, the CDR3 is TGTGCCAGCTCACCTTGGCAGGGGGGATACAATGAGCAGTTCTTC. Translated, it gives CASSPWQGGYNEQFF.

V and J are TRBV5-4 and TRBJ2-7, with D hard to call. The CDR3 is 15 amino acids. CDR1 SGHNT and CDR2 YYREEE come from the germline V gene (reference sequence). Trimming pared 0 bases from V and 7 bases from J, leaving 17 bases between. CDR3 region: CASSLGYEPTNEQYF. For the CDR3, the DNA is TGTGCCAGCAGCTTGGGGTATGAGCCTACGAATGAGCAGTACTTC.

The chain uses TRBV4-1 and TRBJ2-1; D remains ambiguous. Germline-derived CDR1 and CDR2 are MGHRA and YSYEKL. The CDR3 is 14 amino acids. The V and J ends lost 3 bases and 6 bases respectively, with 12 bases between them. This CDR3 reads CASSQGPGANEQFF. Written as DNA, the CDR3 is TGCGCCAGCAGCCAGGGTCCGGGTGCCAATGAGCAGTTCTTC.

The CDR3 DNA reads TGTGCCAGCTCCGGCTATGAGCAGTTCTTC. This encodes CASSGYEQFF. The chain links TRBV2 to TRBJ2-1; D is unclear. Germline-derived CDR1 and CDR2 are SNHLY and FYNNEI. CDR3 size: 10 residues. V lost 8 bases and J 8 bases, leaving 7 bases between the germline ends.

This chain links TRBV10-3 with TRBJ1-6; D is unresolved. Germline-derived CDR1 and CDR2 are ENHRY and SYGVKD. This CDR3 is built from 14 residues. V was pared by 2 bases and J by 7 bases, with 9 bases between. CDR3 bases: TGTGCCATCAGTGAGAAGAGGGAGAATTCACCCCTCCACTTT. The encoded protein is CAISEKRENSPLHF.

The chain is built from TRBV9 and TRBJ1-2; weak D call: TRBD1 (5 bases). The V end was cut by 0 bases, the J end by 1 base, with 13 bases between. Germline V lookup: CDR1 SGDLS, CDR2 YYNGEE. There are 16 residues in the CDR3. CDR3 coding DNA: TGTGCCAGCAGCGTAGCTAGTACGGGACTTAACTATGGCTACACCTTC. It specifies CASSVASTGLNYGYTF.

This clonotype was seen more than once but under ten times. The chain joins TRBV6-5 to TRBJ1-1; tentative D call: TRBD1 (5 bases). The CDR3 covers 11 residues. Trimming removed 5 bases at V and 7 bases at J, with 8 bases between. The V gene's germline CDR1 is MNHEY and CDR2 SVGAGI. The DNA of the CDR3 is TGTGCCAGCAGTGCGGGGCTTGAAGCTTTCTTT. This codes for CASSAGLEAFF.

This clonotype was seen only a few times. The chain employs TRBV11-2 and TRBJ1-1; D is possibly TRBD1 (6 bases). V was trimmed by 3 bases and J by 6 bases, leaving 8 bases between them. CDR1 SGHAT and CDR2 FQNNGV come from the germline V gene. The CDR3 covers 12 residues. CDR3 protein: CASSLGASEAFF. The CDR3 DNA is TGTGCCAGCAGCTTGGGGGCATCTGAAGCTTTCTTT.

The chain uses TRBV9 and TRBJ2-3; the D call may be TRBD1 or TRBD2 (5 bases each). CDR1 SGDLS and CDR2 YYNGEE come from the germline V gene. The V gene lost 6 bases and the J gene lost 3 bases, with 11 bases spanning the gap. The CDR3 totals 13 residues. Written as DNA, the CDR3 is TGTGCCAGCAATTCGAGGGGAACAGATACGCAGTATTTT. Amino acid sequence: CASNSRGTDTQYF.

V gene TRBV4-1 combines with J gene TRBJ1-1; D not certain. CDR3 length: 13 amino acids. The ends were cut back, 4 bases at V and 0 bases at J, with 6 bases in the middle. Looked up from germline, CDR1 is MGHRA and CDR2 is YSYEKL. The DNA for the CDR3 is TGCGCCAGCAGCCTAAGAGTGAACACTGAAGCTTTCTTT. Translating gives CASSLRVNTEAFF.